This T cell receptor (beta chain) originates from a study of sequential checkpoint blockade in melanoma. Study overall: Each arm's sequence ended with maintenance nivolumab.

The method was immunoSEQ multiplex PCR; TCRdb's version includes in-frame clones alone and lacks a portion of them. The sample includes around 20,000 clones, around 85% of them seen just once. The treatment: randomized to nivolumab then ipilimumab (arm A) or the reverse (arm B). Patients had received no earlier DNA-damaging chemotherapy. From thawed PBMCs, live CD3+CD8+ cells negative for CD19 and CD56 were sorted. Trimming took off 3 bases at V and 5 bases at J, with 11 bases between the two ends. The CDR3 covers 14 residues. Germline lookup yields CDR1 LNHDA and CDR2 SQIVND (reference sequence). The sequencing used CD8+ T cells sorted from blood (inferred from file names), collected from a patient given nivolumab and ipilimumab in sequence. The clonotype was recovered from a human donor with melanoma. This rearrangement joins TRBV19 to TRBJ1-5; D unresolved. This CDR3 reads CASSIRERYQPQHF. The DNA of the CDR3 is TGTGCCAGTAGTATCCGGGAAAGATATCAGCCCCAGCATTTT.